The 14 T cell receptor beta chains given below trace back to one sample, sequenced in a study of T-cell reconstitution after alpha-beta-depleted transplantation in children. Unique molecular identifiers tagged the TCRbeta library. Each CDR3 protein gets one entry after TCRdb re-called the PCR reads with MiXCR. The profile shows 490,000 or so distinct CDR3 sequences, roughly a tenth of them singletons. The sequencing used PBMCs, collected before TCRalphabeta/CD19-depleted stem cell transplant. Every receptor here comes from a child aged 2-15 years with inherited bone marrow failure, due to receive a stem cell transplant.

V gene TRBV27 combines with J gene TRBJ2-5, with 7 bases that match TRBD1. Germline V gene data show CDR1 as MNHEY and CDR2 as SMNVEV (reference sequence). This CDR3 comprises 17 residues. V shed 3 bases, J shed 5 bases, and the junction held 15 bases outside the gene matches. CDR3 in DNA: TGTGCCAGCAGTTTCCGACCTATGACAGGGAAGGTTGAGACCCAGTACTTC. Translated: CASSFRPMTGKVETQYF.

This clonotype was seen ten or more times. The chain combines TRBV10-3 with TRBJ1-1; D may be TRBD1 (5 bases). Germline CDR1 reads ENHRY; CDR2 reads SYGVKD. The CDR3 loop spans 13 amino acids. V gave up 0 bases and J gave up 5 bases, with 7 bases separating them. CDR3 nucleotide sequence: TGTGCCATCAGTGAGTCGAGGGGAACTGAAGCTTTCTTT. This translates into CAISESRGTEAFF.

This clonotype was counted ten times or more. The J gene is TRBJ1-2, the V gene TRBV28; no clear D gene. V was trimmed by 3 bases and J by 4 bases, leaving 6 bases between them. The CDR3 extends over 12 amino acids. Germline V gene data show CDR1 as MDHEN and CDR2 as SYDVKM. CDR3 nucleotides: TGTGCCAGCAGTTTCTTGGGCTATGGCTACACCTTC. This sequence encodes CASSFLGYGYTF.

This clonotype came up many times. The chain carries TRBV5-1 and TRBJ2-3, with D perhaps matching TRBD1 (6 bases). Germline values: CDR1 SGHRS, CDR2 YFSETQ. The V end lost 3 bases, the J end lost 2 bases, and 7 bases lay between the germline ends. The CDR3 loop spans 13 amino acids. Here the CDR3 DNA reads TGCGCCAGCAGCTGGGGGCCCACAGATACGCAGTATTTT. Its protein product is CASSWGPTDTQYF. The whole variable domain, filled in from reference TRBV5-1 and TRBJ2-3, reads KAGVTQTPRYLIKTRGQQVTLSCSPISGHRSVSWYQQTPGQGLQFLFEYFSETQRNKGNFPGRFSGRQFSNSRSEMNVSTLELGDSALYLCASSWGPTDTQYFGPGTRLTVL.

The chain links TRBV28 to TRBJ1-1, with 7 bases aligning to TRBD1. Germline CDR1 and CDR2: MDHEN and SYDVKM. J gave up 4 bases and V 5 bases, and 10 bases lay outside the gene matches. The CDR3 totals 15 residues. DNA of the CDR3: TGTGCCAGCAGTATTACCAGGGGGGGGGTCACTGAAGCTTTCTTT. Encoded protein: CASSITRGGVTEAFF.

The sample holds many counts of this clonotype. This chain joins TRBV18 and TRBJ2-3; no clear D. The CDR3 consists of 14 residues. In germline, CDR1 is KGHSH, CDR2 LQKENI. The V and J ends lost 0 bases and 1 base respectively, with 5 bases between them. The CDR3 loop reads CASSPPEGTDTQYF. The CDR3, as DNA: TGTGCCAGCTCACCACCGGAAGGCACAGATACGCAGTATTTT.

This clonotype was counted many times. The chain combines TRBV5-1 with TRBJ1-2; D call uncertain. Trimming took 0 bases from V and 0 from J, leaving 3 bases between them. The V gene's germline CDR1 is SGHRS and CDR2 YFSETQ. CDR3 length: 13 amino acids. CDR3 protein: CASSLAANYGYTF. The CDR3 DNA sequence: TGCGCCAGCAGCTTGGCGGCTAACTATGGCTACACCTTC.

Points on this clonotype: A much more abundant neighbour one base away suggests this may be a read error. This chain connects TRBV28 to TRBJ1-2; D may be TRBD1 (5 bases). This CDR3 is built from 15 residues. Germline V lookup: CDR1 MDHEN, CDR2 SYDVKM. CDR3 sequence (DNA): TGTGCCAGCAGTTTGAGGGACCCCGCCGGCTATGGCCACACCTTC. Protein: CASSLRDPAGYGHTF.

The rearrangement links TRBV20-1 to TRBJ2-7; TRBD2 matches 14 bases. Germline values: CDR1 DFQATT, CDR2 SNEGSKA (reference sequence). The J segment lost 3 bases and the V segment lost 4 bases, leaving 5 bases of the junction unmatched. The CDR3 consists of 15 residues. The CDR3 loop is CSATAGTSGSYEQYF. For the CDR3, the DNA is TGCAGTGCTACCGCCGGGACTAGCGGGAGCTACGAGCAGTACTTC.

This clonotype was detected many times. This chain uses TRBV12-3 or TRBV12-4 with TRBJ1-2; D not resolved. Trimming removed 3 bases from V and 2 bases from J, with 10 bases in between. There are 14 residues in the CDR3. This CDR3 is CASSLRGSNYGYTF. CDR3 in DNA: TGTGCCAGCAGTTTGCGGGGTTCGAACTATGGCTACACCTTC.

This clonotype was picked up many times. As DNA, the CDR3 is TGCGCCAGCAGCCAGGATAGACCGTCCTACAATGAGCAGTTCTTC. This sequence encodes CASSQDRPSYNEQFF. V gene TRBV4-3 combines with J gene TRBJ2-1; no firm D call. CDR3 length equals 15 residues. The germline CDR1 and CDR2 sequences are LGHNA and YSLEER. V lost 3 bases to trimming and J lost 1 base, with 10 bases between them.

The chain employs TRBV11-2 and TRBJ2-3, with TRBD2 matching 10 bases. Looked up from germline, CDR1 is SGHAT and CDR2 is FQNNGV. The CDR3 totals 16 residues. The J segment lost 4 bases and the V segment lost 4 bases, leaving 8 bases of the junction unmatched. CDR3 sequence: CASSSLAGVGADTQYF. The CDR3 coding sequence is TGTGCCAGCAGCTCCCTAGCGGGAGTTGGGGCAGATACGCAGTATTTT.

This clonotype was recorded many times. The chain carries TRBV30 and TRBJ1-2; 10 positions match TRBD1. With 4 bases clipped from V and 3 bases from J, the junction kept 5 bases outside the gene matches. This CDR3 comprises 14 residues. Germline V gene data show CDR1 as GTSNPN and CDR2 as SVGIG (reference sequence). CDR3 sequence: CAWTSGTGDYGYTF. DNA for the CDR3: TGTGCCTGGACCTCCGGGACAGGGGACTATGGCTACACCTTC.

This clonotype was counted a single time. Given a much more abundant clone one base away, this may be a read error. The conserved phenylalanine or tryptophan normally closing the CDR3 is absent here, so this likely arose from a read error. CDR3 nucleotide sequence: TGTGCTAGTGGTTTGGGGGCAACTGCTAATGAAAAACTGTTTTCT. Translation: CASGLGATANEKLFS. The rearrangement joins TRBV12-5 to TRBJ1-4; D is undetermined. V gave up 1 base and J gave up 3 bases, with 9 bases separating them. The CDR3 runs 15 residues. Germline V lookup: CDR1 LGHNT, CDR2 FRNRAP.